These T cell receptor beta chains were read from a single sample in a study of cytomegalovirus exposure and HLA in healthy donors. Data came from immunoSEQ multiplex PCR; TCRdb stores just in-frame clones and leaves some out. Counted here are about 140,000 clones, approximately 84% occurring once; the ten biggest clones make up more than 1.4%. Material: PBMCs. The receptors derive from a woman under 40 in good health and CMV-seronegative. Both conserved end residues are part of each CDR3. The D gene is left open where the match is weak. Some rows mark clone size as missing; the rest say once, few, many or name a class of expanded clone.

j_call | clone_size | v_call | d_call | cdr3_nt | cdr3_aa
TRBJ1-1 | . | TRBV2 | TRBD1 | TGTGCCAGCAGCGAAGGGCCTCGGACAGGGTACACTGAAGCTTTCTTT | CASSEGPRTGYTEAFF
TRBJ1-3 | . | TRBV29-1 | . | TGCAGCGTTGACGGAGGGAGCTCTGGAAACACCATATATTTT | CSVDGGSSGNTIYF
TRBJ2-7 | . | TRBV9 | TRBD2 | TGTGCCAGCAGCCGTAGCGGGGGAAAATACGAGCAGTACTTC | CASSRSGGKYEQYF
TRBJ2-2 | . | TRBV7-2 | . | TGTGCCAGCAGTATAGACAACTCCTACACCGGGGAGCTGTTTTTT | CASSIDNSYTGELFF
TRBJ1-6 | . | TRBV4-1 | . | TGCGCCAGCAGCCAACAGGGTCCCCTCCACTTT | CASSQQGPLHF
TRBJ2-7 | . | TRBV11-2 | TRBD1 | TGTGCCAGCAGCTTAGTGGTGGGACAGTCCTACGAGCAGTACTTC | CASSLVVGQSYEQYF
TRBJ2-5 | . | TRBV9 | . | TGTGCCAGCAGCGTAGGTCGGGGGGCGGATCGAGAGACCCAGTACTTC | CASSVGRGADRETQYF
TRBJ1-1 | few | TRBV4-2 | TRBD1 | TGTGCCAGCAGCCCGACAGGGGTAGTTCTTAATGAAGCTTTCTTT | CASSPTGVVLNEAFF
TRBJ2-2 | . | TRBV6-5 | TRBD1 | TGTGCCAGCAGCCGACAGGGTAGGGGGGAGCTGTTTTTT | CASSRQGRGELFF
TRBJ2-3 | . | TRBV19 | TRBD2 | TGTGCCAGTAGAAGGCGGGGGGCTGCAGATACGCAGTATTTT | CASRRRGAADTQYF
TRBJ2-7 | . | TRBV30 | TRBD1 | TGTGCCTGGAGTCGAACCGGGACAGGGGGGAACGAGCAGTACTTC | CAWSRTGTGGNEQYF
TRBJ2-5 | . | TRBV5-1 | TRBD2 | TGCGCCAGCAGCCGCCATACGACGGGACTAGCGGGGTTAGAGACCCAGTACTTC | CASSRHTTGLAGLETQYF
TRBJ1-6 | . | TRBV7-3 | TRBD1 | TGTGCCAGCAGCCGGGACAGGGGATCACCCCTCCACTTT | CASSRDRGSPLHF
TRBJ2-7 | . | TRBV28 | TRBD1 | TGTGCCAGCAGTTACCGGTTAGGACAGGGCTCCTACGAGCAGTACTTC | CASSYRLGQGSYEQYF
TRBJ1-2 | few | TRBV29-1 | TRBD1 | TGCAGCGTTGAAGTAACAGGGGGTTATGGCTACACCTTC | CSVEVTGGYGYTF
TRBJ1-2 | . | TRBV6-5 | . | TGTGCCAGCAGCGGGAGAAGCGGCTATGGCTACACCTTC | CASSGRSGYGYTF
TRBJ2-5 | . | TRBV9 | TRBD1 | TGTGCCAGCAGCCCCCAGGGGACAGGGGGCCAAGAGACCCAGTACTTC | CASSPQGTGGQETQYF
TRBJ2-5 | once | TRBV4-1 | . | TGCGCCAGCAGCCAAGGGGGCGAGACCCAGTACTTC | CASSQGGETQYF
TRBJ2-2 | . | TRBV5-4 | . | TGTGCCAGCAGCTCCTTTGCCGGGGAGCTGTTTTTT | CASSSFAGELFF
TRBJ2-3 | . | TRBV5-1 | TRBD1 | TGCGCCAGCAGCACCGGACAGGGGGGAGATACGCAGTATTTT | CASSTGQGGDTQYF
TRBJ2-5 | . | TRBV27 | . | TGTGCCAGCAGACAATTAGGAACTGGGCCAGGGACCCAGTACTTC | CASRQLGTGPGTQYF
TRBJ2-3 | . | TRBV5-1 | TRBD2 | TGCGCCAGCAGCTTCCCCGGGACTAAACCGACTAGCACAGATACGCAGTATTTT | CASSFPGTKPTSTDTQYF
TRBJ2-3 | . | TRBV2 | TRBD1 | TGTGCCAGCAGTGTTTCTGGGACAGGCCGGACAGATACGCAGTATTTT | CASSVSGTGRTDTQYF
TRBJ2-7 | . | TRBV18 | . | TGTGCCAGCTCACCAGGGCGGGGTGGTACCTACGAGCAGTACTTC | CASSPGRGGTYEQYF
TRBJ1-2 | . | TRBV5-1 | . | TGCGCCAGCAGCAACGACAGAAACTATGGCTACACCTTC | CASSNDRNYGYTF
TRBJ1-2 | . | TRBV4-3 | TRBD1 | TGCGCCAGCAGCCATGAACAGGGGAGTGACTATGGCTACACCTTC | CASSHEQGSDYGYTF
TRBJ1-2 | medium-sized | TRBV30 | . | TGTGCCTGGAGTGTACAAAACTATGGCTACACCTTC | CAWSVQNYGYTF
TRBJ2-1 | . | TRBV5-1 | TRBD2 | TGCGCCAGCAGCTTGGTGCTAGCGGGGTCCTACAATGAGCAGTTCTTC | CASSLVLAGSYNEQFF
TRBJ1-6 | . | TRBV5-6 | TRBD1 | TGTGCCAGCAGCTTGGCAAGGCCCGGGACAGGGGACAATTCACCCCTCCACTTT | CASSLARPGTGDNSPLHF
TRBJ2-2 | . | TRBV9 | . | TGTGCCAGCAGCGCCCGGTGGGGGGGCCAAAACACCGGGGAGCTGTTTTTT | CASSARWGGQNTGELFF
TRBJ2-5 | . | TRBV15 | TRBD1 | TGTGCCACCAGCAGTGACAGGGGGTGGGAGACCCAGTACTTC | CATSSDRGWETQYF
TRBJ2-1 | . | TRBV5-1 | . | TGCGCCAGCAGCTCCCAGGGCTTCAATGAGCAGTTCTTC | CASSSQGFNEQFF
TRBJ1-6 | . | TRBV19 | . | TGTGCCAGTAGTGAGGCGCACTCCTATAATTCACCCCTCCACTTT | CASSEAHSYNSPLHF
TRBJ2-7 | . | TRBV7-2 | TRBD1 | TGTGCCAGCAGCCCGACAGGGTTTAACTACGAGCAGTACTTC | CASSPTGFNYEQYF
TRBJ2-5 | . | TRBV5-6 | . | TGTGCCAGCAGCGTTGCAGACAGGTTCCAAGAGACCCAGTACTTC | CASSVADRFQETQYF
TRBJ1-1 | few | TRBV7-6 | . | TGTGCCAGCAGCTTAGTGAGCGTGAACACTGAAGCTTTCTTT | CASSLVSVNTEAFF
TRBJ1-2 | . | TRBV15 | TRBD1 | TGTGCCACCAGCCCGCGACAGGGCCACTATGGCTACACCTTC | CATSPRQGHYGYTF
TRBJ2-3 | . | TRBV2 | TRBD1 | TGTGCCAGCAGTGAAGCGCTTCGTCATAAGGGGGCACGAGCCAGCACAGATACGCAGTATTTT | CASSEALRHKGARASTDTQYF
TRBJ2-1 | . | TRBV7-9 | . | TGTGCCAGCAGACAGCTCTACAATGAGCAGTTCTTC | CASRQLYNEQFF
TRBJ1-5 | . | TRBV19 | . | TGTGCCAGTAGTATTTTGGAAGGGGCGTATAGCAATCAGCCCCAGCATTTT | CASSILEGAYSNQPQHF
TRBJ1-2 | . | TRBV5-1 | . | TGCGCCAGCAGCTTGGTGGGACACCCCGAATCCAACTATGGCTACACCTTC | CASSLVGHPESNYGYTF
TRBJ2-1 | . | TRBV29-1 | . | TGCAGCGTTGTGGCGGGGGCCGCCCACAATGAGCAGTTCTTC | CSVVAGAAHNEQFF
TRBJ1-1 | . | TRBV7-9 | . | TGTGCCAGCAGCGTGGGCCGACAGGCGGGCACTGAAGCTTTCTTT | CASSVGRQAGTEAFF